This T cell receptor beta chain was sequenced during a study of blood T cell repertoires in COVID-19. At the level of the study: The samples span acute and convalescent COVID-19 from the United States, Italy and Spain. Nucleic acid was either cDNA or gDNA, and it came from T cells, B-cell-depleted T cells, or PBMCs.

V lost 6 bases, J lost 1 base, and 9 bases lay in between. Germline V lookup: CDR1 MDHEN, CDR2 SYDVKM. This CDR3 is built from 13 residues. In the original analysis: It was from reference gene primer amplification that nucleated cell counts were estimated. Sequencing used immunoSEQ multiplex PCR; TCRdb keeps in-frame clones, though not all of them. V and J calls and clone size are given by that table; D and trimming were obtained from the DNA. The sample holds about 110,000 clones, just over 90% seen once. The genes are TRBV28 and TRBJ1-1; D gene unclear. The sequence was collected from a woman between 25 and 40 years old with acute or convalescent COVID-19. Sequences were obtained from peripheral blood. CDR3 in amino acids: CASSNRPNTEAFF. As DNA, the CDR3 is TGTGCCAGCAGCAACAGACCGAACACTGAAGCTTTCTTT.